This TCR beta chain was retrieved from a study of T cells in Graves' hyperthyroidism and ophthalmopathy. At the level of the study: Peripheral blood was collected at initial diagnosis, before any treatment.

PBMCs were sourced from roughly 10 ml fresh peripheral blood. From RNA transcripts, TCR beta CDR3 regions were amplified. With the HTBI primer set, the TCR CDR3 went through a first round of RT-PCR. TCRdb recomputed calls from the multiplex PCR reads with MiXCR, one row per CDR3 protein. The sample lists roughly 350,000 distinct CDR3 sequences, roughly 15% occurring once. This clonotype was seen at least ten times. CDR1 is MNHEY, CDR2 SMNVEV, per germline (reference sequence). CDR3 length equals 15 residues. V lost 1 base and J lost 8, with 14 bases in between. Sequencing was carried out using blood. The rearrangement links TRBV27 to TRBJ2-2; D gene unclear. This sequence was found in a woman in her thirties with Graves' ophthalmopathy. The CDR3 DNA reads TGTGCCAGCAGTTTATTGAAGGACGTAAGAGGGGAGCTGTTTTTT. Its protein product is CASSLLKDVRGELFF.